This T cell receptor (beta chain) is drawn from a study of cytomegalovirus exposure and HLA in healthy donors. Profiled with immunoSEQ multiplex PCR; TCRdb holds only in-frame clones, not every one. The sample shows about 130,000 clones, 85% to 90% of them seen only once. General study points: It was reportedly the case that the classifier diagnosed cytomegalovirus status with high specificity and sensitivity.

V lost 4 bases, J lost 4 bases, and 8 bases stayed unmatched. Germline V gives CDR1 MDHEN, CDR2 SYDVKM. This CDR3 spans 15 amino acids. Notes on this clone: Its antigen is currently unknown.

Input material: PBMCs. This sequence originates from a woman between 18 and 29 years old in good health and CMV-seronegative. This rearrangement joins TRBV28 to TRBJ2-5, with 8 bases identical to TRBD2. The CDR3: CASSSPARGGETQYF. DNA for the CDR3: TGTGCCAGCAGTTCCCCCGCCCGGGGGGGAGAGACCCAGTACTTC.